These 24 T cell receptor beta chains share one sample of origin, sequenced in a study of cytomegalovirus exposure and HLA in healthy donors. Assay: immunoSEQ multiplex PCR; the TCRdb copy retains only in-frame clones and omits some. The sample consists of 100,000 to 150,000 clones, 89% of them appearing once. Input material: PBMCs. All receptors derive from a woman younger than 30 in good health and CMV-seronegative.

V is TRBV7-2 and J is TRBJ1-3; D uncertain. V was cut by 1 base and J by 0 bases, with 7 bases left in between. The CDR3 sequence is 15 residues long. Germline assignment: CDR1 SGHTA and CDR2 FQGNSA. This CDR3 is CASSLEEYSGNTIYF. For the CDR3, the DNA is TGTGCCAGCAGCTTAGAAGAGTACTCTGGAAACACCATATATTTT.

V gene TRBV30 combines with J gene TRBJ1-5; no clear D. The ends were cut back, 1 base at V and 1 base at J, with 11 bases in the middle. The CDR3 spans 15 residues. CDR1 GTSNPN and CDR2 SVGIG come from the germline V gene (reference sequence). The CDR3 protein is CAWSGGRLSNQPQHF. The CDR3 DNA is TGTGCCTGGAGTGGTGGCAGGCTAAGCAATCAGCCCCAGCATTTT.

In its sample, this clone was seen a few times. The chain carries TRBV28 and TRBJ2-2; 9 bases agree with TRBD1. CDR1 and CDR2 from the germline V gene are MDHEN and SYDVKM. This CDR3 is 13 amino acids long. The ends lost 6 bases at V and 6 bases at J; junction bases unmatched: 2. The CDR3 here is CASRRQGAGELFF. Written as DNA, the CDR3 is TGTGCCAGCAGACGACAGGGGGCCGGGGAGCTGTTTTTT.

The chain is built from TRBV7-9 and TRBJ1-1; 7 bases fit TRBD1. With 4 bases clipped from V and 5 bases from J, the junction kept 7 bases outside the gene matches. The CDR3 runs to 14 residues. Germline loops: CDR1 SEHNR, CDR2 FQNEAQ (reference sequence). Here the CDR3 DNA reads TGTGCCAGCAGCTCGCCGAGGGGGCGGACTGAAGCTTTCTTT. It yields the protein CASSSPRGRTEAFF.

This chain uses TRBV2 with TRBJ1-6, with 8 bases lining up with TRBD1. Germline V gene data show CDR1 as SNHLY and CDR2 as FYNNEI. CDR3 size: 16 residues. V shed 5 bases and J 10 bases; nucleotides not matched to a gene: 13. As DNA, the CDR3 is TGTGCCAGCAGTTCAGCTCCCCCAGGGGGCGGCTCACCCCTCCACTTT. Its translation: CASSSAPPGGGSPLHF.

The V call is TRBV28, the J call TRBJ2-5; TRBD1 matches at 8 bases. Per the germline V gene, CDR1 is MDHEN and CDR2 is SYDVKM. This CDR3 has 15 residues. V shed 3 bases and J 3 bases; nucleotides not matched to a gene: 6. The CDR3 sequence: CASSFPGQGKETQYF. CDR3 DNA: TGTGCCAGCAGTTTTCCCGGACAGGGAAAAGAGACCCAGTACTTC.

This clone occurred once. The chain has TRBV18 and TRBJ2-2, with 13 bases that match TRBD2. This CDR3 has 18 residues. Trimming at V came to 2 bases and at J to 4 bases, leaving 7 bases not matched to a gene. Germline V gives CDR1 KGHSH, CDR2 LQKENI. CDR3 sequence (DNA): TGTGCCAGCTCACCATACCGGACTAGCGGGAGTCGCACCGGGGAGCTGTTTTTT. It specifies CASSPYRTSGSRTGELFF.

The V and J genes are TRBV14 and TRBJ2-7; D may be TRBD1 (6 bases). The CDR3 sequence is 15 residues long. The germline V gene has CDR1 SGHDN and CDR2 FVKESK. V lost 0 bases and J lost 1, with 10 bases in between. DNA for the CDR3: TGTGCCAGCAGCCAAGAGCAGGGGACATCCTACGAGCAGTACTTC. Translating it yields CASSQEQGTSYEQYF.

The genes are TRBV28 and TRBJ2-7, with D maybe TRBD2 (6 bases). CDR1 and CDR2 from the germline V gene are MDHEN and SYDVKM. The V end lost 5 bases, the J end lost 7 bases, and 15 bases lay between the germline ends. This CDR3 comprises 13 residues. For the CDR3, the DNA is TGTGCCAGCAGTGGGAATATAGCGGAAGAGCAGTACGTC. Residues: CASSGNIAEEQYV.

The chain carries TRBV27 and TRBJ2-6; TRBD1 might be the D (5 bases). V was shortened by 1 base and J by 3 bases, with 13 bases between the two germline ends. The germline gives CDR1 MNHEY, CDR2 SMNVEV (reference sequence). The CDR3 sequence is 17 residues long. In DNA form, the CDR3 reads TGTGCCAGCAGTTTATTAAGACAGTCTGATGGGGCCAACGTCCTGACTTTC. Protein: CASSLLRQSDGANVLTF.

The V and J genes are TRBV7-9 and TRBJ2-3; D unclear. V was shortened by 3 bases and J by 0 bases, with 13 bases between the two germline ends. This CDR3 spans 16 amino acids. From germline, CDR1 is SEHNR and CDR2 FQNEAQ (reference sequence). The CDR3 protein is CASSFQHTTSTDTQYF. CDR3 DNA sequence: TGTGCCAGCAGCTTCCAGCATACTACTAGCACAGATACGCAGTATTTT.

The genes are TRBV4-2 and TRBJ2-7; TRBD1 is a possible D gene (5 bases). From germline, CDR1 is LGHNA and CDR2 YNFKEQ. V lost 4 bases and J lost 6, with 13 bases in between. The CDR3 consists of 13 residues. CDR3 DNA: TGTGCCAGCAGCCGAGAAGATGGGGCCGAGCAGTACTTC. Encoded protein: CASSREDGAEQYF.

The chain employs TRBV9 and TRBJ2-3, with unresolved D. Per germline, CDR1 SGDLS and CDR2 YYNGEE. Trimming removed 0 bases at V and 2 bases at J, with 4 bases between. This CDR3 contains 13 residues. CDR3 protein: CASSVEHTDTQYF. CDR3 nucleotide sequence: TGTGCCAGCAGCGTAGAGCACACAGATACGCAGTATTTT.

This clone was detected only once. The V gene is TRBV30, the J gene TRBJ2-1; 7 bases line up with TRBD2. The CDR3 sequence is 13 residues long. With 5 bases clipped from V and 1 base from J, the junction kept 2 bases outside the gene matches. The germline gives CDR1 GTSNPN, CDR2 SVGIG (reference sequence). CDR3 coding DNA: TGTGCCTGGCAGCGGGAATCCTACAATGAGCAGTTCTTC. Translating gives CAWQRESYNEQFF.

The chain recombines TRBV5-4 with TRBJ2-5; the D gene is possibly TRBD1 (6 bases). The germline V and J ends were trimmed by 3 bases and 5 bases, with 14 bases remaining between them. This CDR3 comprises 14 residues. Germline CDR1 and CDR2: SGHNT and YYREEE (reference sequence). The CDR3 here is CASSSRDNPETQYF. The CDR3 bases are TGTGCCAGCAGCTCACGGGACAATCCGGAGACCCAGTACTTC.

The chain uses TRBV5-4 and TRBJ2-1, with a weak D call TRBD2 (6 bases). The V end lost 3 bases, the J end lost 8 bases, and 24 bases lay between the germline ends. This CDR3 has 17 residues. Germline CDR1 is SGHNT and CDR2 is YYREEE (reference sequence). In DNA, the CDR3 is TGTGCCAGCAGCTCCCTTGAAATTGGTACGGAGGGGTATGAGCAGTTCTTC. Protein: CASSSLEIGTEGYEQFF.

In DNA form, the CDR3 reads TGTGCTAGTGGCCAGGGACAGACAACAGATACGCAGTATTTT. Translating it yields CASGQGQTTDTQYF. This chain connects TRBV12-5 to TRBJ2-3; 7 bases line up with TRBD1. Trimming at V came to 6 bases and at J to 3 bases, leaving 6 bases not matched to a gene. Per germline, CDR1 LGHNT and CDR2 FRNRAP. The CDR3 loop spans 14 amino acids.

The chain joins TRBV30 to TRBJ1-5; TRBD1 is a possible D gene (5 bases). CDR1 is GTSNPN, CDR2 SVGIG, per germline (reference sequence). The CDR3 consists of 12 residues. The ends were cut back, 3 bases at V and 4 bases at J, with 7 bases in the middle. Here the CDR3 reads CAWRKGNQPQHF. In nucleotides, the CDR3 is TGTGCCTGGAGAAAGGGGAATCAGCCCCAGCATTTT.

The chain recombines TRBV28 with TRBJ1-2; D gene unclear. V lost 7 bases and J lost 4, with 22 bases in between. The germline gives CDR1 MDHEN, CDR2 SYDVKM. The CDR3 totals 16 residues. CDR3 residues: CASISTRGFKGYGYTF. In DNA form, the CDR3 reads TGTGCCAGCATCTCTACTCGGGGTTTCAAGGGCTATGGCTACACCTTC.

The CDR3 loop reads CASSSSRLAELDTQYF. The CDR3 DNA reads TGTGCCAGCAGCTCGTCGAGACTAGCGGAACTAGATACGCAGTATTTT. The chain is built from TRBV7-9 and TRBJ2-3; 9 bases map to TRBD2. The germline V gene encodes CDR1 SEHNR and CDR2 FQNEAQ (reference sequence). This CDR3 is 16 amino acids long. Trimming cost V 4 bases and J 5 bases; bases outside gene matches: 10.

The rearrangement links TRBV5-1 to TRBJ1-1, with TRBD1 identical over 9 bases. The CDR3 consists of 18 residues. Germline V gene lookup returns CDR1 SGHRS and CDR2 YFSETQ. J gave up 5 bases and V 4 bases, and 18 bases lay outside the gene matches. The CDR3 reads CASSAAERQGGVWTEAFF. Here the CDR3 DNA reads TGCGCCAGCAGCGCTGCCGAGAGACAGGGGGGAGTCTGGACTGAAGCTTTCTTT.

The chain is built from TRBV9 and TRBJ2-7; 9 positions match TRBD1. Trimming removed 4 bases from V and 3 bases from J; junction bases left unmatched: 5. The CDR3 runs 14 residues. CDR1 and CDR2 (germline): SGDLS, YYNGEE. CDR3 amino acids: CASSIGQGIYEQYF. The CDR3 nucleotides read TGTGCCAGCAGCATAGGACAGGGGATCTACGAGCAGTACTTC.

The chain is built from TRBV6-1 and TRBJ2-2, with D perhaps matching TRBD1 (5 bases). There are 15 residues in the CDR3. Between the trimmed V and J ends, which lost 2 bases and 3 bases, there was a span of 10 bases. The V gene's germline CDR1 is MNHNS and CDR2 SASEGT. CDR3 sequence reads: CASSEKGRDTGELFF. The CDR3 nucleotides are TGTGCCAGCAGTGAAAAGGGGCGCGACACCGGGGAGCTGTTTTTT.

CDR3 loop: CASSERGQGANNEQFF. CDR3 nucleotide sequence: TGTGCCAGCAGTGAACGAGGACAGGGGGCAAACAATGAGCAGTTCTTC. The chain recombines TRBV6-1 with TRBJ2-1, with 11 bases fitting TRBD1. Germline V gives CDR1 MNHNS, CDR2 SASEGT. The CDR3 runs to 16 residues. V shed 2 bases and J 5 bases; nucleotides not matched to a gene: 5.